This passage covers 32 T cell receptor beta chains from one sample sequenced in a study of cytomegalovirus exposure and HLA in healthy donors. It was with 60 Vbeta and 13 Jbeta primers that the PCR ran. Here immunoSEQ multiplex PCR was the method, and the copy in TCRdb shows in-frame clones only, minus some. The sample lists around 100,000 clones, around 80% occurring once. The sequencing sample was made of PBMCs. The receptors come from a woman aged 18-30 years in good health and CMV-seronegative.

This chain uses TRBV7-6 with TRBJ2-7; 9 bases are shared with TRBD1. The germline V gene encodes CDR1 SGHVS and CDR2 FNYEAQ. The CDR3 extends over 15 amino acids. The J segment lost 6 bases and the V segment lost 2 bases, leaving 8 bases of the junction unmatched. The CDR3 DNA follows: TGTGCCAGCAGCTTATACGGGACAGGGAGTTCCGAGCAGTACTTC. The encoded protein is CASSLYGTGSSEQYF.

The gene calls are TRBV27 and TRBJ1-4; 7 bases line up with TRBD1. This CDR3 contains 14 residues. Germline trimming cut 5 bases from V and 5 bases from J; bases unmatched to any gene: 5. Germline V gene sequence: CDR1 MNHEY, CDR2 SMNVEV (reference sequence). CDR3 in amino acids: CASSPRGWNEKLFF. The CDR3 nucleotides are TGTGCCAGCAGTCCCAGGGGGTGGAATGAAAAACTGTTTTTT.

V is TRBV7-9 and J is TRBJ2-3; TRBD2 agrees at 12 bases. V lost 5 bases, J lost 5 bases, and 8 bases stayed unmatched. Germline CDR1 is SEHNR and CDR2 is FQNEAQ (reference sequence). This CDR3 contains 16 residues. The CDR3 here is CASSPSSGGAKDTQYF. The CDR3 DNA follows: TGTGCCAGCAGCCCCTCTAGCGGGGGGGCCAAAGATACGCAGTATTTT.

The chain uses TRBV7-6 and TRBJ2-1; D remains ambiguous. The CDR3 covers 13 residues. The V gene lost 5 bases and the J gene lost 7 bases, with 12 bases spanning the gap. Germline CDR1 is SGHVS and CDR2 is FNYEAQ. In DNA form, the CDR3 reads TGTGCCAGCAGCCCGAACTCTAGGAATGAGCAGTTCTTC. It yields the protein CASSPNSRNEQFF.

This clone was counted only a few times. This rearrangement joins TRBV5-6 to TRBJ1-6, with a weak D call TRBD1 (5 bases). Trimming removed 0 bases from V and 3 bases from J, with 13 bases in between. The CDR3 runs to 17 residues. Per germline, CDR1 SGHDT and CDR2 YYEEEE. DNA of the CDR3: TGTGCCAGCAGCTTGGGGGGCAGACTTAACTATAATTCACCCCTCCACTTT. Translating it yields CASSLGGRLNYNSPLHF.

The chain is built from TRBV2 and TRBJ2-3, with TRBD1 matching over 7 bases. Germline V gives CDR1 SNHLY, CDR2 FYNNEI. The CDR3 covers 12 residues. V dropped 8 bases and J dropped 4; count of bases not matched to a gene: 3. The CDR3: CASRDSPDTQYF. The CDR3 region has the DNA TGTGCCAGCCGGGACAGTCCAGATACGCAGTATTTT.

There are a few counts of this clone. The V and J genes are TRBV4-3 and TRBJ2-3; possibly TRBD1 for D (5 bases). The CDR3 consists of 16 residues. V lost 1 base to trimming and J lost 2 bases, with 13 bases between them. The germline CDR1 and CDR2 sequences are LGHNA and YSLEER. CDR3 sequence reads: CASSQGPAGPTDTQYF. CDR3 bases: TGCGCCAGCAGCCAAGGGCCTGCAGGGCCCACAGATACGCAGTATTTT.

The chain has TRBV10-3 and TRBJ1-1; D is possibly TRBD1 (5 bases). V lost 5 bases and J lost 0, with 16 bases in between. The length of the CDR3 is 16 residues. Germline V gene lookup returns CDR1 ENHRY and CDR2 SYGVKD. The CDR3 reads CAISPSGGEVNTEAFF. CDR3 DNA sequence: TGTGCCATCAGTCCGTCCGGGGGGGAGGTGAACACTGAAGCTTTCTTT.

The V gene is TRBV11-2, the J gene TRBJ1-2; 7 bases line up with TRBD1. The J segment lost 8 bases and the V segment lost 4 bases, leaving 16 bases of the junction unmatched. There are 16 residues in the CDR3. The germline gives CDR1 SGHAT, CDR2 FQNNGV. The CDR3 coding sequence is TGTGCCAGCAGCTCCTCACGACTAAGGGGGCGCGGGGGCTACACCTTC. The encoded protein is CASSSSRLRGRGGYTF. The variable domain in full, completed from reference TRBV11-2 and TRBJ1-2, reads EAGVAQSPRYKIIEKRQSVAFWCNPISGHATLYWYQQILGQGPKLLIQFQNNGVVDDSQLPKDRFSAERLKGVDSTLKIQPAKLEDSAVYLCASSSSRLRGRGGYTFGSGTRLTVV.

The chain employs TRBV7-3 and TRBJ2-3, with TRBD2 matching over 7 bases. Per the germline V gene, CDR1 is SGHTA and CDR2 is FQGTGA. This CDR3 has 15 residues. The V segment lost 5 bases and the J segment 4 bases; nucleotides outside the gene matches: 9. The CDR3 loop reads CASSISGVGPDTQYF. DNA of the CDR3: TGTGCCAGCAGCATCAGCGGGGTAGGGCCAGATACGCAGTATTTT.

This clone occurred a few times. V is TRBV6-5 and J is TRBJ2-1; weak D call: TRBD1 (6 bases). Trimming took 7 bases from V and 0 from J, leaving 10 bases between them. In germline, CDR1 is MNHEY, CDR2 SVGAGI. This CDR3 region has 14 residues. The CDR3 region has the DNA TGTGCCAGCAAGGGGACATCCTCCTACAATGAGCAGTTCTTC. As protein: CASKGTSSYNEQFF.

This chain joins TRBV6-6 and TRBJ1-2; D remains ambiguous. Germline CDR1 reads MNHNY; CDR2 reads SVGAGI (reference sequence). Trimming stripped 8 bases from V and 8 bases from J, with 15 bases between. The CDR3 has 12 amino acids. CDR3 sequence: CASGSNGQGYTF. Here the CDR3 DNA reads TGTGCCAGCGGGTCGAATGGGCAGGGCTACACCTTC.

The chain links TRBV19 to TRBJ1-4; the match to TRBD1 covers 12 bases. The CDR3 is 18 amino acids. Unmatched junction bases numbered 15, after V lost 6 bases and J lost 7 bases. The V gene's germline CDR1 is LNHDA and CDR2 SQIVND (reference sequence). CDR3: CASSDDPGQGARGEKLFF. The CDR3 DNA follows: TGTGCCAGTAGCGACGACCCGGGACAGGGGGCGAGAGGTGAAAAACTGTTTTTT.

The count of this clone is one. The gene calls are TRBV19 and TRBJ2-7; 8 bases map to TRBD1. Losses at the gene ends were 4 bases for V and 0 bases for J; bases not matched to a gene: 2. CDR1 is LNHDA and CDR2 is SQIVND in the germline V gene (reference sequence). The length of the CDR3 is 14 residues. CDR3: CASSKDRDSYEQYF. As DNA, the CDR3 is TGTGCCAGTAGTAAGGACAGGGACTCCTACGAGCAGTACTTC.

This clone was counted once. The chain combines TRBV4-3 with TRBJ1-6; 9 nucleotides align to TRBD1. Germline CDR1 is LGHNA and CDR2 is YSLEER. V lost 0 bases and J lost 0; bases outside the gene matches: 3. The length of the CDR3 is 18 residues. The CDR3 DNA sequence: TGCGCCAGCAGCCAAGAACGACAGGGGGACTCCTATAATTCACCCCTCCACTTT. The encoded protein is CASSQERQGDSYNSPLHF.

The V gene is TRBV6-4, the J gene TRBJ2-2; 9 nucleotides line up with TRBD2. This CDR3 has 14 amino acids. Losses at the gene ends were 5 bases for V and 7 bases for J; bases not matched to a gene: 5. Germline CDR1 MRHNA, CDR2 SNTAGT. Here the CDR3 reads CASSPGLASGELFF. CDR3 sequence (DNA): TGTGCCAGCAGTCCGGGACTAGCAAGCGGGGAGCTGTTTTTT.

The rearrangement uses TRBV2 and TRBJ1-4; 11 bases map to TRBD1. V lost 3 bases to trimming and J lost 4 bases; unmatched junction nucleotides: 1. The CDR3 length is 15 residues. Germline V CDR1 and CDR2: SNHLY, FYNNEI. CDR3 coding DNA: TGTGCCAGCAGTGACGGGACAGGGGGTAATGAAAAACTGTTTTTT. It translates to CASSDGTGGNEKLFF.

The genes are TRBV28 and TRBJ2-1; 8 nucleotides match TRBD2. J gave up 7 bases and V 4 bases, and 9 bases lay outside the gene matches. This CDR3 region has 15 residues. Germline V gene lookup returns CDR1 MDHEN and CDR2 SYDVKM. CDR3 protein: CASSSKRETRNEQFF. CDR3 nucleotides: TGTGCCAGCAGTTCGAAGCGGGAGACTCGGAATGAGCAGTTCTTC.

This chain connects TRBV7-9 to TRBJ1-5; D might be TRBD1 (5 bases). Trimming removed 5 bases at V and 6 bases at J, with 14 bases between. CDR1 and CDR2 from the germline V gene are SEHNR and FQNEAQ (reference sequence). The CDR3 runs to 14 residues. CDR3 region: CASSTAGILQPQHF. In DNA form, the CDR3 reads TGTGCCAGCAGCACCGCAGGGATACTTCAGCCCCAGCATTTT.

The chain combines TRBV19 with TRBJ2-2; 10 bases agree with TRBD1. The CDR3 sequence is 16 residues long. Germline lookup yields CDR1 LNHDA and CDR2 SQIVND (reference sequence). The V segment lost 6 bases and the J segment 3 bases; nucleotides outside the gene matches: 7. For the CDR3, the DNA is TGTGCCAGTAGCAAAAGACAGGGGGCTGACACCGGGGAGCTGTTTTTT. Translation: CASSKRQGADTGELFF.

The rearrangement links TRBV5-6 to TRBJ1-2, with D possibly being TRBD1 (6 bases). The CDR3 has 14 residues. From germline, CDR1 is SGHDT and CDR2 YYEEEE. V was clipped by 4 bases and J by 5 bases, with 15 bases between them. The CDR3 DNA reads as TGTGCCAGCAGCCCCGGACAGCTCGCTTATGGCTACACCTTC. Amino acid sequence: CASSPGQLAYGYTF. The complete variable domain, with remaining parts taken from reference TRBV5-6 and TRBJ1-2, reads DAGVTQSPTHLIKTRGQQVTLRCSPKSGHDTVSWYQQALGQGPQFIFQYYEEEERQRGNFPDRFSGHQFPNYSSELNVNALLLGDSALYLCASSPGQLAYGYTFGSGTRLTVV.

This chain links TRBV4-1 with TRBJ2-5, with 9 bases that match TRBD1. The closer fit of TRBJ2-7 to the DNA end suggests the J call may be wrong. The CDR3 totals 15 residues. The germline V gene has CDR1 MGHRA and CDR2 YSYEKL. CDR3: CASSQVGTGNYEQYF. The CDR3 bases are TGCGCCAGCAGCCAAGTGGGGACAGGGAACTACGAGCAGTACTTC.

The CDR3 DNA sequence: TGTGCCAGCAGCTTAGCGTCCGCTATGAACACTGAAGCTTTCTTT. Its translation: CASSLASAMNTEAFF. This chain uses TRBV7-9 with TRBJ1-1; D gene uncertain. CDR3 size: 15 residues. The germline V gene has CDR1 SEHNR and CDR2 FQNEAQ (reference sequence). The V gene lost 0 bases and the J gene lost 0 bases, with 8 bases spanning the gap.

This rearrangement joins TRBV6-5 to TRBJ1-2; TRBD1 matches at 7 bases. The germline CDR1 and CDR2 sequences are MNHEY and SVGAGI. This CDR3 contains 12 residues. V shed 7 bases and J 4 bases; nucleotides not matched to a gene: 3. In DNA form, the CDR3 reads TGTGCCAGCACCCAGGGGGTCTATGGCTACACCTTC. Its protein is CASTQGVYGYTF.

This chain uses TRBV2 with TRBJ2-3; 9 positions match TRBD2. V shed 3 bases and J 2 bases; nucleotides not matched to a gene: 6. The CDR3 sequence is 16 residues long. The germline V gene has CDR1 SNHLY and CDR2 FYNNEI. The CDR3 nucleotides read TGTGCCAGCAGTGATATGGGACTAGCCAACACAGATACGCAGTATTTT. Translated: CASSDMGLANTDTQYF.

CDR3 nucleotide sequence: TGTGCCAGTAGCCGAAGGGGACAGAATCAGCCCCAGCATTTT. Encoded protein: CASSRRGQNQPQHF. The V gene is TRBV19, the J gene TRBJ1-5, with 7 nucleotides matching TRBD1. Germline V gives CDR1 LNHDA, CDR2 SQIVND (reference sequence). The CDR3 sequence is 14 residues long. V lost 6 bases and J lost 4; bases outside the gene matches: 6.

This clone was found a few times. Written as DNA, the CDR3 is TGTGCCAGCTCGGGGGGTGTGGGGCAGAGCTCCTACAATGAGCAGTTCTTC. Encoded protein: CASSGGVGQSSYNEQFF. V and J are TRBV7-2 and TRBJ2-1; 7 positions match TRBD2. Germline V lookup: CDR1 SGHTA, CDR2 FQGNSA. V trimming: 8 bases; J trimming: 0 bases; junction bases outside the gene matches: 13. The CDR3 length is 17 residues. Variable domain in full (rest from reference TRBV7-2 and TRBJ2-1): GAGVSQSPSNKVTEKGKDVELRCDPISGHTALYWYRQSLGQGLEFLIYFQGNSAPDKSGLPSDRFSAERTGGSVSTLTIQRTQQEDSAVYLCASSGGVGQSSYNEQFFGPGTRLTVL.

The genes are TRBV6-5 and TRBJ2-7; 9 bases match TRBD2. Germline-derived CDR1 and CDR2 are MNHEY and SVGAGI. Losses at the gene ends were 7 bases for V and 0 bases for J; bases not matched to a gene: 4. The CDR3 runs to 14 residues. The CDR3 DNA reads TGTGCCAGCACCCGCGGGGGGGCCTCCTACGAGCAGTACTTC. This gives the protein CASTRGGASYEQYF.

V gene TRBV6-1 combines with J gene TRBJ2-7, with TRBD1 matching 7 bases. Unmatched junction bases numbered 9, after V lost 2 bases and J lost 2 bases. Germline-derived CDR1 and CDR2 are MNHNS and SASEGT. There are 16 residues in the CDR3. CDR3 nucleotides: TGTGCCAGCAGTGAATTCGGGACAGTACTCCCCTACGAGCAGTACTTC. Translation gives CASSEFGTVLPYEQYF.

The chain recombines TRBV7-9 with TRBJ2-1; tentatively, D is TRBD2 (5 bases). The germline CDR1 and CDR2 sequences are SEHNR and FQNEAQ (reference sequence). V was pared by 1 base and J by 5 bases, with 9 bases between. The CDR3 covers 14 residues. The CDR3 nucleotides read TGTGCCAGCAGCTTAGGGGCTAGCAACAATGAGCAGTTCTTC. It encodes CASSLGASNNEQFF. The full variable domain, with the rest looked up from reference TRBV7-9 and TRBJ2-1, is DTGVSQNPRHKITKRGQNVTFRCDPISEHNRLYWYRQTLGQGPEFLTYFQNEAQLEKSRLLSDRFSAERPKGSFSTLEIQRTEQGDSAMYLCASSLGASNNEQFFGPGTRLTVL.

Written as DNA, the CDR3 is TGTGCCTGGAGTGTAGCACTAAGCTCCTACAATGAGCAGTTCTTC. This codes for CAWSVALSSYNEQFF. V is TRBV30 and J is TRBJ2-1; no reliable D call. CDR1 and CDR2 from the germline V gene are GTSNPN and SVGIG (reference sequence). The germline V and J ends were trimmed by 0 bases and 0 bases, with 9 bases remaining between them. This CDR3 spans 15 amino acids.

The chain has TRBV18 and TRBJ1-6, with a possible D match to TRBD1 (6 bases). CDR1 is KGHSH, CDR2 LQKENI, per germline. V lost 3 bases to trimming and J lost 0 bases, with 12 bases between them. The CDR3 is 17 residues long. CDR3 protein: CASSPDRQSSYNSPLHF. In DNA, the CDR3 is TGTGCCAGCTCACCGGACAGACAGAGCTCCTATAATTCACCCCTCCACTTT.